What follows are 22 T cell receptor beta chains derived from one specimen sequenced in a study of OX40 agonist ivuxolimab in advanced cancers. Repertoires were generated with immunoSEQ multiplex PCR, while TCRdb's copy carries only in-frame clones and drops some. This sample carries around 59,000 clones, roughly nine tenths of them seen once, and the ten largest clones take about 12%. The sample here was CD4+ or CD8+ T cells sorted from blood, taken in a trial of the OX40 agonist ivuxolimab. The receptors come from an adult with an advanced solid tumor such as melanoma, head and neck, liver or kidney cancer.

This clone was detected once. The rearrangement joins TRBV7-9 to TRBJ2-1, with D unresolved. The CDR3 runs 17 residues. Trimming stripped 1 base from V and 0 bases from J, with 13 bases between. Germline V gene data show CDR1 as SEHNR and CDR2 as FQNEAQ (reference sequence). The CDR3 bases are TGTGCCAGCAGCTTAGTTGCCGCGTCGAGCTCCTACAATGAGCAGTTCTTC. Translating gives CASSLVAASSSYNEQFF.

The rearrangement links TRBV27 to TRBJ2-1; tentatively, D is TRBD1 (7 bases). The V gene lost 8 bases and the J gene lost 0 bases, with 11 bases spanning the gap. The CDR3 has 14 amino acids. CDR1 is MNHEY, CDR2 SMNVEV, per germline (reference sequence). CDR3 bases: TGTGCCAGCGGGCAGGGGGGCTCCTACAATGAGCAGTTCTTC. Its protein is CASGQGGSYNEQFF.

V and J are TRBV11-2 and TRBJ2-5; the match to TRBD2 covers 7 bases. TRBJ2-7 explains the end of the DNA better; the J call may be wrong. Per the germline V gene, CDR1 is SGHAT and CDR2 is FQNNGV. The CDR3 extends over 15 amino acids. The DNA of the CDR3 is TGTGCCAGCAGCTTAGGGCCTAGCGGATTCTACGAGCAGTACTTC. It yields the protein CASSLGPSGFYEQYF.

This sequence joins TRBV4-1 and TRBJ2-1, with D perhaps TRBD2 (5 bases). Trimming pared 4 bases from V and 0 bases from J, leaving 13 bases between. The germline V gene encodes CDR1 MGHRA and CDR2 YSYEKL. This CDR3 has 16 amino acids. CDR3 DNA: TGCGCCAGCAGCCTGATAGCGTGGAGCTCCTACAATGAGCAGTTCTTC. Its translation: CASSLIAWSSYNEQFF.

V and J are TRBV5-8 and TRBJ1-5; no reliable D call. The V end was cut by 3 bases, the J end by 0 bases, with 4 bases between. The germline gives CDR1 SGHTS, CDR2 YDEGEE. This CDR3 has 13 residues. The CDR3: CASSYYSNQPQHF. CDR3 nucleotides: TGTGCCAGCAGCTACTATAGCAATCAGCCCCAGCATTTT.

As DNA, the CDR3 is TGTGCCAGCAGCGTACAGGGGGCAGGCACTGAAGCTTTCTTT. It codes for CASSVQGAGTEAFF. The chain recombines TRBV9 with TRBJ1-1, with 8 positions matching TRBD1. Trimming cost V 1 base and J 4 bases; bases outside gene matches: 3. CDR3 length: 14 amino acids. Germline assignment: CDR1 SGDLS and CDR2 YYNGEE.

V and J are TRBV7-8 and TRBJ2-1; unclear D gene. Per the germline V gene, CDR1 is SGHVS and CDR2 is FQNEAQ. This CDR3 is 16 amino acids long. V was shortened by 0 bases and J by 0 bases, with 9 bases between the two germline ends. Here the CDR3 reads CASSLALTNSYNEQFF. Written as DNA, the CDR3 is TGTGCCAGCAGCTTAGCGCTCACCAACTCCTACAATGAGCAGTTCTTC.

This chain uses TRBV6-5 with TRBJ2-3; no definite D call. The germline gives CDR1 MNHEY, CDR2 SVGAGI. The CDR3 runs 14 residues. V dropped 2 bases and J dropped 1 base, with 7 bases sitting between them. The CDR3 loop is CASSYEPGTDTQYF. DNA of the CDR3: TGTGCCAGCAGTTACGAGCCCGGCACAGATACGCAGTATTTT.

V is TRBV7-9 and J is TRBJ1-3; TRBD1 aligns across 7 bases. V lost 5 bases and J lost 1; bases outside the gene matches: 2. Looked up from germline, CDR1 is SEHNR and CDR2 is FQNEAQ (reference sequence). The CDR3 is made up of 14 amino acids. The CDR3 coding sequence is TGTGCCAGCAGCCACAGGGGATCTGGAAACACCATATATTTT. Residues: CASSHRGSGNTIYF.

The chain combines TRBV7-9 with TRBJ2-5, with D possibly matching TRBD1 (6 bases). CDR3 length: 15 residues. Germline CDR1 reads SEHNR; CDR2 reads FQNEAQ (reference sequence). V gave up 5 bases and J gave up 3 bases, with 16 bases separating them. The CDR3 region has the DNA TGTGCCAGCAGCGCCCGAGTAGGGGGAAAAGAGACCCAGTACTTC. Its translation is CASSARVGGKETQYF.

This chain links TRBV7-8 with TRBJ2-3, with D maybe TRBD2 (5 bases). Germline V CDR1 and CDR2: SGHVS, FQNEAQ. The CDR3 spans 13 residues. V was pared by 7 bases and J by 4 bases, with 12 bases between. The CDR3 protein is CASTLNGADTQYF. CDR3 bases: TGTGCCAGCACCCTGAACGGGGCAGATACGCAGTATTTT.

The CDR3 DNA sequence: TGTGCCAGCAGTCAATCTTCTGGGGAGACCCAGTACTTC. It specifies CASSQSSGETQYF. This sequence joins TRBV27 and TRBJ2-5; D remains unclear. V was clipped by 5 bases and J by 5 bases, with 12 bases between them. CDR1 is MNHEY and CDR2 is SMNVEV in the germline V gene (reference sequence). The CDR3 runs 13 residues.

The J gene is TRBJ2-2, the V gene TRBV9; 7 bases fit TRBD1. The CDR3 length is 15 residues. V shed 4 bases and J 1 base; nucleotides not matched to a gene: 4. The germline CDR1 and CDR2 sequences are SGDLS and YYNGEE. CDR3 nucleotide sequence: TGTGCCAGCAGCCCCCGACAGGGGAACACCGGGGAGCTGTTTTTT. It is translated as CASSPRQGNTGELFF.

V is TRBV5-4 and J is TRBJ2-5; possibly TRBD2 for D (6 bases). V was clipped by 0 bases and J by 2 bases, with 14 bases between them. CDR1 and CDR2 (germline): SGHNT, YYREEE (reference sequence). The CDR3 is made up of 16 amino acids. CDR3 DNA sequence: TGTGCCAGCAGCTTGGGGCTTACGGGAGAACAAGAGACCCAGTACTTC. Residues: CASSLGLTGEQETQYF.

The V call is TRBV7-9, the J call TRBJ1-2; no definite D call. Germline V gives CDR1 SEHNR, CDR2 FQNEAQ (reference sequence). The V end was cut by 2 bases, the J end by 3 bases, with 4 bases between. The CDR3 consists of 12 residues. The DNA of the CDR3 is TGTGCCAGCAGCTTACTCTACTATGGCTACACCTTC. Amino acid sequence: CASSLLYYGYTF. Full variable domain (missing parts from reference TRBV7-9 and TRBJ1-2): DTGVSQNPRHKITKRGQNVTFRCDPISEHNRLYWYRQTLGQGPEFLTYFQNEAQLEKSRLLSDRFSAERPKGSFSTLEIQRTEQGDSAMYLCASSLLYYGYTFGSGTRLTVV.

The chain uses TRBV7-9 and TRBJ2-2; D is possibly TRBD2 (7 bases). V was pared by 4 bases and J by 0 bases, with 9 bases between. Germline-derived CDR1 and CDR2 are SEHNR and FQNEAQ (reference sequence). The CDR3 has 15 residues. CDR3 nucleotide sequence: TGTGCCAGCAGCTGGGGGGGCGCGAACACCGGGGAGCTGTTTTTT. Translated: CASSWGGANTGELFF. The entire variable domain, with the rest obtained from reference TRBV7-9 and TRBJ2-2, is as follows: DTGVSQNPRHKITKRGQNVTFRCDPISEHNRLYWYRQTLGQGPEFLTYFQNEAQLEKSRLLSDRFSAERPKGSFSTLEIQRTEQGDSAMYLCASSWGGANTGELFFGEGSRLTVL.

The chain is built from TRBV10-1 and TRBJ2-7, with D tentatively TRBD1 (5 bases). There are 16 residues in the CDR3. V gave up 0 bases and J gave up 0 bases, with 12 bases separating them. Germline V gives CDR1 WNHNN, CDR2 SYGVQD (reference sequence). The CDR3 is CASSESIAGASYEQYF. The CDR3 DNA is TGCGCCAGCAGTGAGTCGATTGCTGGGGCCTCCTACGAGCAGTACTTC.

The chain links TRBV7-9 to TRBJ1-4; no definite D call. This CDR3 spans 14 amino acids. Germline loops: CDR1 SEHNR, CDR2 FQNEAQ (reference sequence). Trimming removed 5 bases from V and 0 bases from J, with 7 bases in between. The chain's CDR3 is CASSGSATNEKLFF. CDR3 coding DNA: TGTGCCAGCAGCGGGAGTGCAACTAATGAAAAACTGTTTTTT.

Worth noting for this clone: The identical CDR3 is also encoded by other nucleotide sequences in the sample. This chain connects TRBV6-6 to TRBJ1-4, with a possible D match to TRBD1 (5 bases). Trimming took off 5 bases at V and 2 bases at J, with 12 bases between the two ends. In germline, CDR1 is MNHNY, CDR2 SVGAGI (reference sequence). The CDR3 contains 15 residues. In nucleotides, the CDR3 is TGTGCCAGCAGTCCCGTCGGGGGGACTAATGAAAAACTGTTTTTT. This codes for CASSPVGGTNEKLFF.

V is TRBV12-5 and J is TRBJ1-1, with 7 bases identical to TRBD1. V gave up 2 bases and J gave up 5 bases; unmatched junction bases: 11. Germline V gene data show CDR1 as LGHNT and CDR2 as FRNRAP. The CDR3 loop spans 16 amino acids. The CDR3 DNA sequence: TGTGCTAGTGGTTTGTCCCACAGGGGAAATAGGACTGAAGCTTTCTTT. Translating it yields CASGLSHRGNRTEAFF. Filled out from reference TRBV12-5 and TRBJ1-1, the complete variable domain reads DARVTQTPRHKVTEMGQEVTMRCQPILGHNTVFWYRQTMMQGLELLAYFRNRAPLDDSGMPKDRFSAEMPDATLATLKIQPSEPRDSAVYFCASGLSHRGNRTEAFFGQGTRLTVV.

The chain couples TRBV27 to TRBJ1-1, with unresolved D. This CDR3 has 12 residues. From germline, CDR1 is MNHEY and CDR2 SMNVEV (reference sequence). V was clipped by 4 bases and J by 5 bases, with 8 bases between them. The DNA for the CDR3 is TGTGCCAGCAGTTCACTAGGGACTGAAGCTTTCTTT. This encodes CASSSLGTEAFF.

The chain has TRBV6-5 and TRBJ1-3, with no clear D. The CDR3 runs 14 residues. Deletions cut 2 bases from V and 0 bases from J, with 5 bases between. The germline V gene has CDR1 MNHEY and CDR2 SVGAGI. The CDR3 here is CASSYTDSGNTIYF. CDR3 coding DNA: TGTGCCAGCAGTTACACGGACTCTGGAAACACCATATATTTT.